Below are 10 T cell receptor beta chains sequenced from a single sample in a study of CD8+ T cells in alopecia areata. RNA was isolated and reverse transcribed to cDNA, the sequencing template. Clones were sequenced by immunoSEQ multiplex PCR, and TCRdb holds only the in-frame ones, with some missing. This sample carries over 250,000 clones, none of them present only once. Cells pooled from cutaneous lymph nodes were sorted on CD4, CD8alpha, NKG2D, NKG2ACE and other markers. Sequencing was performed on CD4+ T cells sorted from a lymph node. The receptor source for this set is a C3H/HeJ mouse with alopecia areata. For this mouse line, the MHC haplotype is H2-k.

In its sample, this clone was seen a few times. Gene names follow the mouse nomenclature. CDR3 DNA (partial): TGTGCCAGCAGCCCCACTGGGGTGGAGGCT. Its translation: CASSPTGVEA. The CDR3, in full, reads CASSPTGVEAEQFF. The chain carries TRBV5 and TRBJ2-1, with TRBD2 identical over 7 bases. Read data end 4 residues before the CDR3 end; the end is taken from the germline J gene. The CDR3 length is 14 residues. CDR1 is LGHNA, CDR2 YNLKQL, per germline (reference sequence).

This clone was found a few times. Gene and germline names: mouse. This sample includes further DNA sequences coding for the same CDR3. The CDR3 DNA, read in part, is TGTGCCAGCGGTGATGGGCCAGGGGGCAACTCC. This gives the protein CASGDGPGGNS. The complete CDR3 reads CASGDGPGGNSDYTF. The chain carries TRBV13-2 and TRBJ1-2; 8 bases agree with TRBD1. The CDR3 end is not reached by the read, which stops 4 residues before it; the germline J gene fills it in. J gave up 2 bases and V 0 bases, and 3 bases lay outside the gene matches. CDR1 and CDR2 from the germline V gene are NNHNN and SYGAGS (reference sequence). The CDR3 totals 15 residues.

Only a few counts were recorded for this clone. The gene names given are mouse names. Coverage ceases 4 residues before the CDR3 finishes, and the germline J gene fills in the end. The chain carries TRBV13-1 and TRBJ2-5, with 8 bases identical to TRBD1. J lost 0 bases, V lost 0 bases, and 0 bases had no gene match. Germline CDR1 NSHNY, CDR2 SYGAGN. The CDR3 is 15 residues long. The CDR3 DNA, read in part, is TGTGCCAGCAGTGATGGGACAGGGAACCAAGAC. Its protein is CASSDGTGNQD. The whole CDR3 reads CASSDGTGNQDTQYF.

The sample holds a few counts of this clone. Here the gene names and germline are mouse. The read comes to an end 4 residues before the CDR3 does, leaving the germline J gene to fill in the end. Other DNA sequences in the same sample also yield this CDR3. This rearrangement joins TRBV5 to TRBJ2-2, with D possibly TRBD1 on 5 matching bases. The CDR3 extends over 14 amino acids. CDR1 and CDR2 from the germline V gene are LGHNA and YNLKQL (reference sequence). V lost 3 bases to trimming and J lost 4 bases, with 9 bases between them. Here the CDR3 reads CASSHREGTGQLYF. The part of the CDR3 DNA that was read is TGTGCCAGCAGCCACAGGGAAGGCACCGGG.

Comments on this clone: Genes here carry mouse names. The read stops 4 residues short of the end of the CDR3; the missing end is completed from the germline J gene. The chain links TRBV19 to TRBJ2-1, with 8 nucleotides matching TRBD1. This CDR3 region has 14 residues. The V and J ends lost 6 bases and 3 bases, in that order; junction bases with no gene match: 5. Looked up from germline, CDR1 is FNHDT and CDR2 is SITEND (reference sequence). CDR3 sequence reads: CASTLRGPYAEQFF. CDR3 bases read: TGTGCCAGCACCCTCAGGGGGCCCTATGCT.

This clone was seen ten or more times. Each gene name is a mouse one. Partial CDR3 DNA: TGTGCTAGCAGTAGAGATCCAGGGTTGGCT. It yields the protein CASSRDPGLA. The entire CDR3 is CASSRDPGLAEQFF. V and J are TRBV17 and TRBJ2-1, with D possibly TRBD1 on 5 matching bases. The read terminates 4 residues before the CDR3 end, so the remaining end is supplied by the germline J gene. This CDR3 has 14 residues. The germline gives CDR1 MNHDT, CDR2 YYDKIL.

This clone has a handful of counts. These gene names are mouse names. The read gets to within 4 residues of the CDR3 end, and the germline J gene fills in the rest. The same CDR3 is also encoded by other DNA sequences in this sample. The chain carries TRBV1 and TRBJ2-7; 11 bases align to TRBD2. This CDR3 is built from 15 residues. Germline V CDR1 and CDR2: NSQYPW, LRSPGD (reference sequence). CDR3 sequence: CTCSAVGTGGYEQYF. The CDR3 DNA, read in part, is TGCACCTGCAGTGCAGTCGGGACTGGGGGTTAT.

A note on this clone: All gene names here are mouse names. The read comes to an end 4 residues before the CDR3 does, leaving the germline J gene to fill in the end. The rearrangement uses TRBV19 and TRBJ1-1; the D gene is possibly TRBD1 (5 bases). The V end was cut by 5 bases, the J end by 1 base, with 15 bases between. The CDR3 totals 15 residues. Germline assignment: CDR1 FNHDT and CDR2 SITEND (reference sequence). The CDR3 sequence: CASSPTTRGNTEVFF. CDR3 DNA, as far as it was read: TGTGCCAGCAGCCCGACGACAAGGGGGAACACA.

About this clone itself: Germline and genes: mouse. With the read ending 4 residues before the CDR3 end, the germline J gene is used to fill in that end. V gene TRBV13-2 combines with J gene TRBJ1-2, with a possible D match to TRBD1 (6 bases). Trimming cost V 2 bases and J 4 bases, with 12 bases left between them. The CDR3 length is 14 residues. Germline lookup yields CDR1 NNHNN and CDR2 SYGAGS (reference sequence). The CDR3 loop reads CASGEGQKFSDYTF. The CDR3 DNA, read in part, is TGTGCCAGCGGTGAAGGACAGAAATTCTCC.

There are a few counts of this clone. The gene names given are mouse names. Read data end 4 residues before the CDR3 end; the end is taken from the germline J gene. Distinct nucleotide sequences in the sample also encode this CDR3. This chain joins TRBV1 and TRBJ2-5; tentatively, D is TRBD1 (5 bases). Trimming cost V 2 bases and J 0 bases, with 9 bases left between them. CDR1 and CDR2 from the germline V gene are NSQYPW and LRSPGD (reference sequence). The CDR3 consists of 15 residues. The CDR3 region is CTCSAQGSNQDTQYF. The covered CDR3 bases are TGCACCTGCAGTGCACAGGGATCTAACCAAGAC.